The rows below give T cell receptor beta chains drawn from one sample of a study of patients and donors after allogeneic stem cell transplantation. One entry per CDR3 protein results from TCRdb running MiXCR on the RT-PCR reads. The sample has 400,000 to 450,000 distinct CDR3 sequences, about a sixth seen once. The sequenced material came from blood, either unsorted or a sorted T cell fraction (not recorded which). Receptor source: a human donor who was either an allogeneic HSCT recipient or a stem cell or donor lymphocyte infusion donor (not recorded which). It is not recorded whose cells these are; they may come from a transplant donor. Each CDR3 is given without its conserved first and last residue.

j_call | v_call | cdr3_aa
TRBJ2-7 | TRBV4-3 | ASSQDNGPSYEQY
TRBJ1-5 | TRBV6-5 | ASSSWGGQGPDQPQH
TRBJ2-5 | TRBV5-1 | ASSDRTSGMGAQY
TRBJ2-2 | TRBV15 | ATNPTRQKNTGELF
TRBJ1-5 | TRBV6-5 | ASSYSSLNQPQH
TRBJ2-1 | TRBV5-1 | ASSGWGGSDNEQF
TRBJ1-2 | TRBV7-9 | ASSTGQGYGYT
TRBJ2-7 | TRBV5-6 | ASSLEGPGTVSYEQY
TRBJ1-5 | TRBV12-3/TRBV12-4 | ASSLGRKSNQPQH
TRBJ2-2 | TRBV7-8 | ASSLVYRDRGRSGELF
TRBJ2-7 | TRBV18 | ASSPRTFPGEQY
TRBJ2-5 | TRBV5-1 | ASSFETSGGPETQY
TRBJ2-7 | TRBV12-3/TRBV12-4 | ASSSTGTGSEQY
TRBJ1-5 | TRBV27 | ASSRGGAYQPQH
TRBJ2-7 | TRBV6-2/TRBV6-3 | ASSFEDRLGSGEQY
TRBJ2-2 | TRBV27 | ASSTPSGELF
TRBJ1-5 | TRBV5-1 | ASSLEGVNGQPQH
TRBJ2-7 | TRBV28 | ASTLGTSGYEQY
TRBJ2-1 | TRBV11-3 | ASSSSSINEQF
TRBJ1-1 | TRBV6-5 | ASSYGGGSTEAF
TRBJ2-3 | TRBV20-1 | SARGGLPDTQY
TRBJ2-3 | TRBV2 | ASNRDRRYTDTQY
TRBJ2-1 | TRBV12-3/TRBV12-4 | ASIFLAGGPNEQF
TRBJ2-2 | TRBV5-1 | ASSSVTGGAGELF
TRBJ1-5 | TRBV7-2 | ASSLPFVSTGGQPQH
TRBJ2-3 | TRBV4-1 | ASSQIGTDTQY
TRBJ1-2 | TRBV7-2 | ASSLYMRVGYGYT
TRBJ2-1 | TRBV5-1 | ASSGLAGGDEQF
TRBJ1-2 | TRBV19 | ASSIRVGGYT
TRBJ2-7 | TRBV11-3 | ASSLGTSRTYEQY
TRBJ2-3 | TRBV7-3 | ASSLNAGGTDTQY
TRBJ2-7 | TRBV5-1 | ASRGLPDITYEQY
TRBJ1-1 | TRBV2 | ASSLLRDSSEAF
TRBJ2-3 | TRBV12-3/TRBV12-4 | ASSRRTSGGAPDTQY